Here is one TCR beta chain with its context. Its cognate antigen is unknown. This record comes from a study of cytomegalovirus exposure and HLA in healthy donors. Whole-study context: Later, an analysis reported that the 95 to 150 validation repertoires had used the same platform as the approximately 680 first-cohort repertoires. Points from the study as a whole: Cytomegalovirus-associated TCR beta chains were listed, numbering some 150. In the 130 or so validation repertoires, approximately 94% of cluster scores exceeded 0, per a later analysis. The CMV antigen specificity of a few CMV-associated chains was confirmed through in vitro analysis.

The data were produced by immunoSEQ multiplex PCR, yet TCRdb's version contains in-frame clones alone and is incomplete. This table has some 150,000 clones, around 88% appearing once. The CDR3 covers 15 residues. Germline values: CDR1 LGHNA, CDR2 YSLEER. V lost 4 bases, J lost 4 bases, and 7 bases stayed unmatched. This TCR came from a woman aged 18 to 35 in good health and CMV-seropositive. Sequencing was carried out using PBMCs. The chain combines TRBV4-3 with TRBJ1-1, with 9 bases that match TRBD1. The CDR3 sequence: CASSPDRGRSTEAFF. DNA for the CDR3: TGCGCCAGCAGCCCGGACAGGGGTAGGAGCACTGAAGCTTTCTTT.